Presented here are 19 T cell receptor beta chains from one specimen sequenced in a study of OX40 agonist ivuxolimab in advanced cancers. Only in-frame clones appear in the TCRdb table, and some are missing; sequencing was by immunoSEQ multiplex PCR. The table lists roughly 86,000 clones, around 89% of them singletons. Sample: CD4+ or CD8+ T cells sorted from blood, taken in a trial of the OX40 agonist ivuxolimab. The receptors were sampled from an adult with an advanced solid tumor such as melanoma, head and neck, liver or kidney cancer.

The CDR3 DNA is TGTGCCAGCAGCCCGACAGGGCCCTACGAGCAGTACTTC. It encodes CASSPTGPYEQYF. J is TRBJ2-7 and V is TRBV7-9, with 7 bases identical to TRBD1. The length of the CDR3 is 13 residues. Unmatched junction bases numbered 3, after V lost 5 bases and J lost 2 bases. The germline V gene has CDR1 SEHNR and CDR2 FQNEAQ (reference sequence).

The V gene is TRBV5-8, the J gene TRBJ2-3; TRBD1 aligns across 8 bases. V was pared by 0 bases and J by 6 bases, with 6 bases of the junction left unmatched. The CDR3 is made up of 15 amino acids. In germline, CDR1 is SGHTS, CDR2 YDEGEE. CDR3 coding DNA: TGTGCCAGCAGCTTGGCAGGGGGCAATTTCGATACGCAGTATTTT. The encoded protein is CASSLAGGNFDTQYF.

The genes are TRBV6-1 and TRBJ2-7; TRBD2 matches at 8 bases. In germline, CDR1 is MNHNS, CDR2 SASEGT. The CDR3 is 14 residues long. Trimming removed 6 bases from V and 2 bases from J; junction bases left unmatched: 6. The CDR3 region has the DNA TGTGCCAGCAGGAAAGGCGGGGGGACCTACGAGCAGTACTTC. Residues: CASRKGGGTYEQYF.

As to this clone: This sample also contains other DNA sequences that code for the same CDR3. The rearrangement uses TRBV5-1 and TRBJ2-7, with D possibly being TRBD1 (5 bases). V lost 4 bases to trimming and J lost 1 base, with 9 bases between them. The germline gives CDR1 SGHRS, CDR2 YFSETQ. This CDR3 region has 13 residues. The CDR3, as DNA: TGCGCCAGCAGCCCCGACAGTTCCTACGAGCAGTACTTC. The encoded protein is CASSPDSSYEQYF.

This chain uses TRBV27 with TRBJ2-1, with 14 bases identical to TRBD2. J was trimmed by 9 bases and V by 3 bases; bases with no gene match: 4. CDR1 and CDR2 from the germline V gene are MNHEY and SMNVEV (reference sequence). The CDR3 has 15 amino acids. CDR3 nucleotides: TGTGCCAGCAGTTTGGGACTAGCGGGAGAACGTGAGCAGTTCTTC. Translation: CASSLGLAGEREQFF.

This clone was seen only once. V and J are TRBV2 and TRBJ1-2; the match to TRBD1 covers 7 bases. J was trimmed by 7 bases and V by 1 base; bases with no gene match: 6. The V gene's germline CDR1 is SNHLY and CDR2 FYNNEI. This CDR3 is built from 14 residues. The CDR3: CASSEETGPLGYTF. The CDR3 DNA reads as TGTGCCAGCAGTGAAGAGACAGGGCCCCTTGGCTACACCTTC.

V usage is TRBV6-6 and J usage is TRBJ2-7; 7 bases match TRBD1. J lost 0 bases, V lost 0 bases, and 2 bases had no gene match. The CDR3 is 15 residues long. Germline V CDR1 and CDR2: MNHNY, SVGAGI (reference sequence). The DNA of the CDR3 is TGTGCCAGCAGTTACTCGACAGGGAGCTCCTACGAGCAGTACTTC. Protein product: CASSYSTGSSYEQYF.

This clone appeared once. The same CDR3 is also encoded by other DNA sequences in this sample. The gene calls are TRBV19 and TRBJ1-4; TRBD1 agrees at 8 bases. The CDR3 totals 15 residues. V was clipped by 4 bases and J by 6 bases; unmatched bases: 7. Germline CDR1 LNHDA, CDR2 SQIVND (reference sequence). The CDR3 region has the DNA TGTGCCAGTAGTACGACCGCGACAGGGGATGAAAAACTGTTTTTT. Translated, it gives CASSTTATGDEKLFF.

The chain recombines TRBV5-1 with TRBJ2-7; 9 bases are shared with TRBD2. This CDR3 contains 15 residues. The V gene's germline CDR1 is SGHRS and CDR2 YFSETQ. J gave up 5 bases and V 3 bases, and 9 bases lay outside the gene matches. CDR3 DNA sequence: TGCGCCAGCAGCTCCCTAGCGGGACTTTCCCACGAGCAGTACTTC. It translates to CASSSLAGLSHEQYF.

This clone was seen more than once but under ten times. This sequence joins TRBV2 and TRBJ1-5, with D hard to call. This CDR3 has 13 residues. With 7 bases removed from V and 2 bases from J, the gap between germline ends came to 9 bases. From germline, CDR1 is SNHLY and CDR2 FYNNEI. This CDR3 is CASTPPGNQPQHF. Here the CDR3 DNA reads TGTGCCAGCACCCCCCCTGGCAATCAGCCCCAGCATTTT.

Comment on this clone: Mismatch with germline at one junction end may stem from a read error. For the CDR3, the DNA is TGTGCCAGCAGCTTCACAGGGGACGAGCAGTACTTC. This encodes CASSFTGDEQYF. This sequence joins TRBV5-1 and TRBJ2-7; TRBD1 agrees at 7 bases. The CDR3 length is 12 residues. Germline V gives CDR1 SGHRS, CDR2 YFSETQ.

This chain uses TRBV19 with TRBJ1-2; the D is unclear. CDR1 and CDR2 from the germline V gene are LNHDA and SQIVND (reference sequence). Trimming removed 2 bases at V and 4 bases at J, with 11 bases between. The CDR3 has 14 amino acids. CDR3 sequence (DNA): TGTGCCAGTAGTATAAGCCCAGTAGCCTATGGCTACACCTTC. It codes for CASSISPVAYGYTF.

This clone was detected a few times. This rearrangement joins TRBV10-3 to TRBJ1-5; D may be TRBD1 (5 bases). Trimming removed 6 bases at V and 8 bases at J, with 14 bases between. The CDR3 sequence is 13 residues long. CDR1 ENHRY and CDR2 SYGVKD come from the germline V gene. The DNA of the CDR3 is TGTGCCATCAGGGATTCAGGGTTTGAGCCCCAGCATTTT. Translation: CAIRDSGFEPQHF.

This chain links TRBV29-1 with TRBJ1-4; no definite D call. Germline lookup yields CDR1 SQVTM and CDR2 ANQGSEA. The CDR3 runs 11 residues. V lost 6 bases to trimming and J lost 6 bases, with 8 bases between them. The CDR3 reads CSVNMDEKLFF. CDR3 in DNA: TGCAGCGTGAACATGGATGAAAAACTGTTTTTT.

The gene calls are TRBV7-3 and TRBJ1-6; 11 bases are shared with TRBD1. This CDR3 region has 15 residues. V lost 0 bases to trimming and J lost 9 bases; unmatched junction nucleotides: 1. Germline CDR1 reads SGHTA; CDR2 reads FQGTGA. CDR3 region: CASSLTGTGGSPLHF. The CDR3 nucleotides read TGTGCCAGCAGCTTAACCGGGACAGGGGGTTCACCCCTCCACTTT.

The chain recombines TRBV5-4 with TRBJ2-1; TRBD1 agrees at 9 bases. Germline V gene sequence: CDR1 SGHNT, CDR2 YYREEE (reference sequence). The CDR3 length is 13 residues. V lost 2 bases to trimming and J lost 8 bases; unmatched junction nucleotides: 2. In nucleotides, the CDR3 is TGTGCCAGCAGCTTAACAGGGGGCTATGAGCAGTTCTTC. This sequence encodes CASSLTGGYEQFF.

The chain recombines TRBV7-9 with TRBJ1-2; no clear D. Germline values: CDR1 SEHNR, CDR2 FQNEAQ (reference sequence). Trimming left V 1 base short and J 7 bases short, with 13 bases between. The CDR3 is 14 residues long. Here the CDR3 reads CASSLDGSGPGYTF. CDR3 bases: TGTGCCAGCAGCTTAGATGGTTCTGGCCCTGGCTACACCTTC.

The CDR3 DNA sequence: TGTGCCAGCAGCCCCGACAGGGTTTGGGCCGAGCAGTACTTC. Protein sequence: CASSPDRVWAEQYF. V and J are TRBV27 and TRBJ2-7, with TRBD1 matching over 7 bases. V trimming: 6 bases; J trimming: 6 bases; junction bases outside the gene matches: 11. The CDR3 is 14 amino acids. Germline values: CDR1 MNHEY, CDR2 SMNVEV (reference sequence).

CDR3 DNA: TGTGCCAGCAGTTTACAGGGGAGCTACTACGAGCAGTACTTC. It codes for CASSLQGSYYEQYF. The chain joins TRBV6-6 to TRBJ2-7; 7 bases are shared with TRBD1. From germline, CDR1 is MNHNY and CDR2 SVGAGI (reference sequence). The CDR3 spans 14 residues. V lost 4 bases, J lost 3 bases, and 6 bases stayed unmatched.